The TCR beta chain described here comes from a study of cytomegalovirus exposure and HLA in healthy donors. Study results and caveats: 164 TCR beta chains were listed as cytomegalovirus-associated. Later analysis identified several of the most significant clusters that appeared linked to common viral pathogens. Across donors, presence/absence analyses took sequencing depth to be roughly uniform.

A multiplex PCR was run with 60 Vbeta primers and 13 Jbeta primers. The repertoire was sequenced with immunoSEQ multiplex PCR; TCRdb's copy has only in-frame clones and lacks some. In the table there are 200,000 to 300,000 clones, 78% of which are singletons. A note on this clone: The antigen is not known.

The material sequenced was PBMCs. The sequence came from a boy aged 10-17 years in good health and CMV-seronegative.

This chain's CDR3 is CASSIRTGENYGYTF. CDR3 sequence (DNA): TGTGCCAGTAGTATAAGAACAGGGGAAAACTATGGCTACACCTTC. The chain is built from TRBV19 and TRBJ1-2, with 7 bases aligning to TRBD1. With 2 bases clipped from V and 2 bases from J, the junction kept 5 bases outside the gene matches. The CDR3 is made up of 15 amino acids. Germline V gene data show CDR1 as LNHDA and CDR2 as SQIVND (reference sequence).